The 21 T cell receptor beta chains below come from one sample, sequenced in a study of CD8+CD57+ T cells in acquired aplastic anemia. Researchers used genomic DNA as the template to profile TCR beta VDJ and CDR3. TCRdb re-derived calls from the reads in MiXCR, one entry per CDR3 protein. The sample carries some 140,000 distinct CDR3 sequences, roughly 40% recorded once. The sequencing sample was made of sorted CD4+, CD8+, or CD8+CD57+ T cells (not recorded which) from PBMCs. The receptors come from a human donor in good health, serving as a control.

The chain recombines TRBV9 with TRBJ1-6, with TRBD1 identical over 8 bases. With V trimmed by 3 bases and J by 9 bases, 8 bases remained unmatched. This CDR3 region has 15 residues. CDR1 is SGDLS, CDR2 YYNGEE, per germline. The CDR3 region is CASSAGQDVRSPLHF. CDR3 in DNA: TGTGCCAGCAGCGCGGGACAGGATGTTCGTTCACCCCTCCACTTT.

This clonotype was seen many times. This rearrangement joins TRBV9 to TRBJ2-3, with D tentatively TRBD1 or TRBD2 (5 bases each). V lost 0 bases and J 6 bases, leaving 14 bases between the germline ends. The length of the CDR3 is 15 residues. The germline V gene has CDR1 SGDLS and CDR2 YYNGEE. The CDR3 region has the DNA TGTGCCAGCAGCGTAGACGTCGGGGCTATTGATACGCAGTATTTT. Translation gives CASSVDVGAIDTQYF.

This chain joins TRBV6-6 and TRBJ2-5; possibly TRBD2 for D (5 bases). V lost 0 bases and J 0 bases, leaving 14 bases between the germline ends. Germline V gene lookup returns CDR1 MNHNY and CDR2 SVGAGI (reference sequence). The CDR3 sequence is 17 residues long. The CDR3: CASSYSMASRDQETQYF. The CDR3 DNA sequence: TGTGCCAGCAGTTACTCGATGGCTAGCCGCGACCAAGAGACCCAGTACTTC.

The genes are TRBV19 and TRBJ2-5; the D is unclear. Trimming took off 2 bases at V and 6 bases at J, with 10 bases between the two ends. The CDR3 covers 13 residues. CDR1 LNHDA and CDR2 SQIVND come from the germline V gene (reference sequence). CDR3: CASSISAGQTQYF. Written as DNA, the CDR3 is TGTGCCAGTAGTATATCGGCAGGCCAGACCCAGTACTTC.

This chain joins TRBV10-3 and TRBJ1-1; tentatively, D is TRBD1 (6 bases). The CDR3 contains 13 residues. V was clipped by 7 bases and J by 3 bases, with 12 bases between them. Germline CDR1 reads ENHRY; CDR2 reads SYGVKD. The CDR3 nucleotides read TGTGCCATCATGAACAGGGAGGACACTGAAGCTTTCTTT. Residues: CAIMNREDTEAFF.

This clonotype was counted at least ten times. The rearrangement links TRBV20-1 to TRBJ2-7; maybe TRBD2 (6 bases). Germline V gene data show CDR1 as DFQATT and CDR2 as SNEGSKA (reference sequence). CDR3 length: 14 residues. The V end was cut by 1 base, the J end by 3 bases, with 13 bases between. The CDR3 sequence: CSARGGAGNYEQYF. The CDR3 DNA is TGCAGTGCTAGAGGCGGGGCGGGAAACTACGAGCAGTACTTC.

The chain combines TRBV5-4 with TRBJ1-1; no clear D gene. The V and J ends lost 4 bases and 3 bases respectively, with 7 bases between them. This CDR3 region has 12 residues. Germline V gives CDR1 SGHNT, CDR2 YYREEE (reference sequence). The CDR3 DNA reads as TGTGCCAGCAGCCCCGGGGACACTGAAGCTTTCTTT. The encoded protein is CASSPGDTEAFF.

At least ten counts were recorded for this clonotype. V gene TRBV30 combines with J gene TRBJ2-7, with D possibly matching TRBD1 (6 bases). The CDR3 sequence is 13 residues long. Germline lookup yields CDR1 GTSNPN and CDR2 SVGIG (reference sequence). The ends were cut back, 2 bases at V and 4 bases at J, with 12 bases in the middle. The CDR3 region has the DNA TGTGCCTGGAGTCCCCAGACAGGATACGAGCAGTACTTC. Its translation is CAWSPQTGYEQYF.

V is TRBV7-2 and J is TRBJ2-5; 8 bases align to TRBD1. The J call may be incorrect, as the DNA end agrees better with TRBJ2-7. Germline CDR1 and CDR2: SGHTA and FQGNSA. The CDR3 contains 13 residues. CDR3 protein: CASSREQGDEQYF. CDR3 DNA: TGTGCCAGCAGCCGTGAACAGGGGGACGAGCAGTACTTC.

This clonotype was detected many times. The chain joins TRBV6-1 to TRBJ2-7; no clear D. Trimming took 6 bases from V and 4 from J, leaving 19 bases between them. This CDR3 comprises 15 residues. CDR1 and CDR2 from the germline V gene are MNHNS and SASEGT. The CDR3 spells CASSRPRLNFYEQYF. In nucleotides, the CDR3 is TGTGCCAGCAGCCGTCCGCGGCTCAATTTTTACGAGCAGTACTTC.

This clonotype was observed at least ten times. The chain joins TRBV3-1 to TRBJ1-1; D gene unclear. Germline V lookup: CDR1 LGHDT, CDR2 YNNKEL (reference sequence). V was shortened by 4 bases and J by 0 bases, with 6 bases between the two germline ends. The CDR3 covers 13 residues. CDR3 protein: CASSLQVNTEAFF. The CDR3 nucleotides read TGTGCCAGCAGCCTACAAGTGAACACTGAAGCTTTCTTT.

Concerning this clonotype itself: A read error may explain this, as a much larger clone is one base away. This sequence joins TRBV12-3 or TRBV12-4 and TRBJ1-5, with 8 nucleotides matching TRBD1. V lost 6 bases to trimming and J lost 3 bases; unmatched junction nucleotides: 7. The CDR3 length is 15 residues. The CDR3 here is CASSAGGLNNQPQHF. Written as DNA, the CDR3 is TGTGCCAGCAGCGCAGGGGGCCTAAACAATCAGCCCCAGCATTTT.

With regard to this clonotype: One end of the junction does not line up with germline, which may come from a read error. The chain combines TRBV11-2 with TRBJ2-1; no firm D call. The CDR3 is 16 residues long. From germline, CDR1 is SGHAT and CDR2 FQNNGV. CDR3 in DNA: TGTGCCAGCAGCTTAGAACATACGAGCTCCTACAGTGAGCAGTTCTTC. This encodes CASSLEHTSSYSEQFF.

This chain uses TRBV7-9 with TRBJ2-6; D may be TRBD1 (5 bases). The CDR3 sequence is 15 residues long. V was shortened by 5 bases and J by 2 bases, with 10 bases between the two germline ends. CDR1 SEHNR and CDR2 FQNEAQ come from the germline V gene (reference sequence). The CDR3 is CASSLVRAGANVLTF. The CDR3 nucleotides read TGTGCCAGCAGCCTTGTCAGGGCTGGGGCCAACGTCCTGACTTTC. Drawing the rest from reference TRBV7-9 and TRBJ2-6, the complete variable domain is DTGVSQNPRHKITKRGQNVTFRCDPISEHNRLYWYRQTLGQGPEFLTYFQNEAQLEKSRLLSDRFSAERPKGSFSTLEIQRTEQGDSAMYLCASSLVRAGANVLTFGAGSRLTVL.

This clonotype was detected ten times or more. CDR3 nucleotide sequence: TGCAGCGTAGCCCGGACTAGCGATCTTTCTGGGGCCAACGTCCTGACTTTC. This encodes CSVARTSDLSGANVLTF. The chain carries TRBV29-1 and TRBJ2-6; 9 positions match TRBD2. Germline CDR1 is SQVTM and CDR2 is ANQGSEA. The CDR3 is made up of 17 amino acids. With V trimmed by 6 bases and J by 1 base, 10 bases remained unmatched.

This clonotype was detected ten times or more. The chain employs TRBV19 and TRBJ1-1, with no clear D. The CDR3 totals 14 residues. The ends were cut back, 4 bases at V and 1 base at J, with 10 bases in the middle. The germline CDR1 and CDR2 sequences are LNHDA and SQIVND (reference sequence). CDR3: CASSRGEGNTEAFF. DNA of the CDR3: TGTGCCAGTAGTAGAGGAGAGGGGAACACTGAAGCTTTCTTT.

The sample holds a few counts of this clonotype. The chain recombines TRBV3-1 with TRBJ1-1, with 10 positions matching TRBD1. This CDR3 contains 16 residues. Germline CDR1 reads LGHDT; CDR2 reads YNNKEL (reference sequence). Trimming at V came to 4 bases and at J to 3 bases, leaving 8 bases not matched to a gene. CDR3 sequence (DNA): TGTGCCAGCAGCCCCCTGGGGACAGGGGTTTACACTGAAGCTTTCTTT. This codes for CASSPLGTGVYTEAFF. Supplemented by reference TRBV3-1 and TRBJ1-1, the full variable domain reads DTAVSQTPKYLVTQMGNDKSIKCEQNLGHDTMYWYKQDSKKFLKIMFSYNNKELIINETVPNRFSPKSPDKAHLNLHINSLELGDSAVYFCASSPLGTGVYTEAFFGQGTRLTVV.

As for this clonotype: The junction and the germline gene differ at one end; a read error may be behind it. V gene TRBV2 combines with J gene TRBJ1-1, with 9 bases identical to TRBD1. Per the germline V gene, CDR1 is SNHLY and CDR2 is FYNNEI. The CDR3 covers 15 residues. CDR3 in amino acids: CASSSAGTGLTEAFF. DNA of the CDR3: TGTGCCAGCAGCTCCGCCGGGACAGGGCTCACTGAGGCTTTCTTT.

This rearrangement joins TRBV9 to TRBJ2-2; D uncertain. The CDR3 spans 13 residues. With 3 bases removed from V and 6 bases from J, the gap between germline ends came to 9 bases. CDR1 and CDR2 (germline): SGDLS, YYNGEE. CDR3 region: CASSGRSAGELFF. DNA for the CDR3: TGTGCCAGCAGCGGAAGGTCGGCCGGGGAGCTGTTTTTT.

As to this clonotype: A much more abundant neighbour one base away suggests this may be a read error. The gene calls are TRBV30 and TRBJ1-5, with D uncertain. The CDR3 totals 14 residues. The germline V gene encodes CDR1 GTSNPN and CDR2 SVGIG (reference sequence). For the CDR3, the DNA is TGTGCCTGGAGCAACGACCATAGCGATCAGCCCCAGCATTTT. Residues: CAWSNDHSDQPQHF.

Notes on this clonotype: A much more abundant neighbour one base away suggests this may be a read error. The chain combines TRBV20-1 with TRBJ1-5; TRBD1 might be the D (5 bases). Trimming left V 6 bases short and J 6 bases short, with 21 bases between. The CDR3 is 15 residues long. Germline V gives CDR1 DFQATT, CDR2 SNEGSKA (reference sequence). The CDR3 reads CSARRAGVESQPQHF. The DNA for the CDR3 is TGCAGTGCCAGGAGGGCGGGGGTCGAGAGTCAGCCCCAGCATTTT.